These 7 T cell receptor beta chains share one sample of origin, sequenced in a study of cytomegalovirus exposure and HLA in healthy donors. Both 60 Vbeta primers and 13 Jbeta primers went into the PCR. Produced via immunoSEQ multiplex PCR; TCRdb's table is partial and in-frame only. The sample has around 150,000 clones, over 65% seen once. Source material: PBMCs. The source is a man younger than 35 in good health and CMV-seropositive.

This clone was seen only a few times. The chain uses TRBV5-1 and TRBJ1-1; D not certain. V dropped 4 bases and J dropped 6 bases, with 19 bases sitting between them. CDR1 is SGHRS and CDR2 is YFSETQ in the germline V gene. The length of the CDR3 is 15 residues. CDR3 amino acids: CASSQRRGYGSEAFF. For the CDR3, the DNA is TGCGCCAGCAGCCAACGACGAGGGTACGGGTCTGAAGCTTTCTTT.

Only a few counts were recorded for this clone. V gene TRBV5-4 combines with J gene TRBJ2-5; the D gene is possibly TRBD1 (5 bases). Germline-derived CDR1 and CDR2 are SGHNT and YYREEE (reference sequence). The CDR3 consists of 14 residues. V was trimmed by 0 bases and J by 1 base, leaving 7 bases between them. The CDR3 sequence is CASSLAGLQETQYF. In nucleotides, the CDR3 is TGTGCCAGCAGCTTGGCAGGGCTCCAAGAGACCCAGTACTTC. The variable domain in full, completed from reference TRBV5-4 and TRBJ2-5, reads ETGVTQSPTHLIKTRGQQVTLRCSSQSGHNTVSWYQQALGQGPQFIFQYYREEENGRGNFPPRFSGLQFPNYSSELNVNALELDDSALYLCASSLAGLQETQYFGPGTRLLVL.

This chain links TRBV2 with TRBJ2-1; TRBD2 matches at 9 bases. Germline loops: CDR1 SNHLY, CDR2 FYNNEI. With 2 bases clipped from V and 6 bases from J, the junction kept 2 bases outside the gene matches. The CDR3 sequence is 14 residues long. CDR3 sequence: CASSESGRRNEQFF. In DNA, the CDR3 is TGTGCCAGCAGTGAAAGCGGGAGGCGCAATGAGCAGTTCTTC.

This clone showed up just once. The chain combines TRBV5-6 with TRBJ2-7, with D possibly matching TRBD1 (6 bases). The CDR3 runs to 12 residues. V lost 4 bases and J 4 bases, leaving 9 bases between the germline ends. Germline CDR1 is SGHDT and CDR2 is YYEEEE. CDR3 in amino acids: CASSRDRYEQYV. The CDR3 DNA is TGTGCCAGCAGCCGAGACAGGTACGAGCAGTACGTC.

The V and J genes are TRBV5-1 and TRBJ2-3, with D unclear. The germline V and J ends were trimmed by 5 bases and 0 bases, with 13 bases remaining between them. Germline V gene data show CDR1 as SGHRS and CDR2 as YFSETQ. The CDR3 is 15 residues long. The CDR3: CASSPTFASTDTQYF. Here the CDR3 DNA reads TGCGCCAGCAGTCCAACATTCGCTAGCACAGATACGCAGTATTTT.

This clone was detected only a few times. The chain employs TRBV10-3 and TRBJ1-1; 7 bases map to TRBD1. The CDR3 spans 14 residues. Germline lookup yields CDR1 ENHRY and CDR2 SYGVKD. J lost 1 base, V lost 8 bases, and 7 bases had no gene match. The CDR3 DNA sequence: TGTGCCATCGGGCAGGGGGAGCGGAACACTGAAGCTTTCTTT. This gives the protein CAIGQGERNTEAFF.

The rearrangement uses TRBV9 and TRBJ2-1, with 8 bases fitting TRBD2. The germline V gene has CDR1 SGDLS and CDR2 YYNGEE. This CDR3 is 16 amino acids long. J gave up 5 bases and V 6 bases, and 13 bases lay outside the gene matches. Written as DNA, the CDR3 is TGTGCCAGCACCCGAGGAGCGGGGGCGGGGGACAATGAGCAGTTCTTC. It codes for CASTRGAGAGDNEQFF.